What follows are 13 T cell receptor beta chains derived from one specimen sequenced in a study of blood T cell repertoires in COVID-19. Here immunoSEQ multiplex PCR was the method, and the copy in TCRdb shows in-frame clones only, minus some. Found here are around 76,000 clones, around nine tenths of them singletons; the top ten hold about 6.1%. Source material: peripheral blood. These receptors came from a human donor in a cohort sampled during active COVID-19.

The gene calls are TRBV10-2 and TRBJ2-2, with D maybe TRBD2 (5 bases). Trimming shortened V by 6 bases and J by 0 bases, and 11 bases separated the two germline ends. This CDR3 has 15 residues. In germline, CDR1 is WSHSY, CDR2 SAAADI. CDR3 sequence (DNA): TGCGCCAGCAGAGTAGCGTACGCGAACACCGGGGAGCTGTTTTTT. Its protein is CASRVAYANTGELFF.

The chain employs TRBV5-4 and TRBJ2-5, with 9 nucleotides matching TRBD2. Germline V lookup: CDR1 SGHNT, CDR2 YYREEE (reference sequence). Germline trimming cut 4 bases from V and 2 bases from J; bases unmatched to any gene: 6. The CDR3 contains 15 residues. The CDR3 DNA sequence: TGTGCCAGCAGCCTCCTAGCGGGGATGCAAGAGACCCAGTACTTC. Translated, it gives CASSLLAGMQETQYF.

V is TRBV4-3 and J is TRBJ2-5; D gene ambiguous. Per germline, CDR1 LGHNA and CDR2 YSLEER. Trimming pared 0 bases from V and 13 bases from J, leaving 12 bases between. The CDR3 extends over 12 amino acids. The CDR3 spells CASSQDRVLRYF. DNA of the CDR3: TGCGCCAGCAGCCAAGATCGAGTTTTGAGGTACTTC.

This rearrangement joins TRBV7-3 to TRBJ2-1, with D tentatively TRBD1 (6 bases). The ends were cut back, 4 bases at V and 6 bases at J, with 13 bases in the middle. CDR3 size: 14 residues. CDR1 and CDR2 (germline): SGHTA, FQGTGA. CDR3 DNA: TGTGCCAGCAGCTCCCAGGGGAATGGCAATGAGCAGTTCTTC. Residues: CASSSQGNGNEQFF.

This chain links TRBV5-1 with TRBJ2-3; tentative D call: TRBD1 (6 bases). Germline V lookup: CDR1 SGHRS, CDR2 YFSETQ. V lost 0 bases to trimming and J lost 3 bases, with 11 bases between them. The CDR3 consists of 15 residues. The DNA of the CDR3 is TGCGCCAGCAGCTTGGTTGGACAGAAGACAGATACGCAGTATTTT. Translation: CASSLVGQKTDTQYF.

The CDR3 coding sequence is TGTGCCAGCAGCTTTAGCGGAACGTATCCCTACGAGCAGTACTTC. The encoded protein is CASSFSGTYPYEQYF. The rearrangement joins TRBV7-2 to TRBJ2-7; D is possibly TRBD2 (6 bases). Germline values: CDR1 SGHTA, CDR2 FQGNSA. CDR3 size: 15 residues. Trimming shortened V by 3 bases and J by 2 bases, and 14 bases separated the two germline ends.

The gene calls are TRBV13 and TRBJ1-1, with 10 nucleotides matching TRBD1. CDR1 PRHDT and CDR2 FYEKMQ come from the germline V gene (reference sequence). The CDR3 length is 18 residues. The V gene end was trimmed by 0 bases and the J gene end by 0 bases; junction bases not matched to a gene: 7. CDR3 sequence: CASSLGAGTGALNTEAFF. DNA for the CDR3: TGTGCCAGCAGCTTAGGGGCCGGGACAGGGGCTTTGAACACTGAAGCTTTCTTT.

The chain carries TRBV12-3 or TRBV12-4 and TRBJ2-7; D may be TRBD1 (6 bases). The ends were cut back, 7 bases at V and 4 bases at J, with 11 bases in the middle. The CDR3 consists of 12 residues. The CDR3 sequence is CASTKGEYEQYF. CDR3 nucleotide sequence: TGTGCCAGCACGAAGGGGGAGTACGAGCAGTACTTC.

The J gene is TRBJ2-7, the V gene TRBV2; tentatively, D is TRBD1 (6 bases). Germline loops: CDR1 SNHLY, CDR2 FYNNEI. Trimming took 6 bases from V and 4 from J, leaving 19 bases between them. The CDR3 is 15 amino acids. The CDR3 is CASRPRDKKRYEQYF. The CDR3 DNA sequence: TGTGCCAGCAGGCCCCGGGACAAAAAGAGATACGAGCAGTACTTC.

The rearrangement links TRBV29-1 to TRBJ1-2; D is perhaps TRBD1 (6 bases). The V gene's germline CDR1 is SQVTM and CDR2 ANQGSEA. This CDR3 spans 10 amino acids. Trimming removed 8 bases at V and 8 bases at J, with 12 bases between. The CDR3 coding sequence is TGCAGCACGGGACAAGAAGGCTACACCTTC. This sequence encodes CSTGQEGYTF.

The chain carries TRBV19 and TRBJ1-2, with D possibly matching TRBD1 (6 bases). CDR3 length equals 13 residues. CDR1 is LNHDA, CDR2 SQIVND, per germline (reference sequence). V was clipped by 3 bases and J by 4 bases, with 9 bases between them. The CDR3 DNA reads TGTGCCAGTAGTATTCCAGGGGCCTATGGCTACACCTTC. Its translation is CASSIPGAYGYTF.

The genes are TRBV19 and TRBJ1-2; 7 positions agree with TRBD1. This CDR3 has 12 residues. CDR1 is LNHDA, CDR2 SQIVND, per germline (reference sequence). J gave up 6 bases and V 4 bases, and 2 bases lay outside the gene matches. The CDR3 reads CASSTTGHGYTF. For the CDR3, the DNA is TGTGCCAGTAGTACGACAGGGCATGGCTACACCTTC. The variable domain in full, completed from reference TRBV19 and TRBJ1-2, reads DGGITQSPKYLFRKEGQNVTLSCEQNLNHDAMYWYRQDPGQGLRLIYYSQIVNDFQKGDIAEGYSVSREKKESFPLTVTSAQKNPTAFYLCASSTTGHGYTFGSGTRLTVV.

In this sample, this clone turned up once. Within the sample, other DNA sequences also encode this same CDR3. The CDR3 protein is CASSLSSYNEQFF. The CDR3 DNA sequence: TGTGCCAGCAGTTTATCGTCTTACAATGAGCAGTTCTTC. The chain combines TRBV27 with TRBJ2-1; the D is unclear. Germline V gene data show CDR1 as MNHEY and CDR2 as SMNVEV (reference sequence). The CDR3 runs 13 residues. V lost 0 bases and J lost 4, with 4 bases in between.